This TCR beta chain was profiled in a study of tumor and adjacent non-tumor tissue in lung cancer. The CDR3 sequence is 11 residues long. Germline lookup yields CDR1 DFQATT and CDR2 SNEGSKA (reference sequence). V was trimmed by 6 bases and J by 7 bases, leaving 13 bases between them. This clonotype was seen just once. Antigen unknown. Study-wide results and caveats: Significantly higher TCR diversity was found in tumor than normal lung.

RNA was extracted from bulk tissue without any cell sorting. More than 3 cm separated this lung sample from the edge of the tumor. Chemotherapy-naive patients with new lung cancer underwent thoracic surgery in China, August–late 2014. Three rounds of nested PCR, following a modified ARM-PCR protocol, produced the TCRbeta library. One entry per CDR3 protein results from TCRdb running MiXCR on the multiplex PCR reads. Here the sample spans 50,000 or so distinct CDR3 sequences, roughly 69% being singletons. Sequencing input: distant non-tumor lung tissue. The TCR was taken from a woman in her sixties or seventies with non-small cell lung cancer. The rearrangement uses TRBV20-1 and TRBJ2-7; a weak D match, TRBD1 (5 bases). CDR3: CSAEDKIEQYF. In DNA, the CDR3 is TGCAGTGCCGAGGACAAGATAGAGCAGTACTTC.